The 16 T cell receptor beta chains below come from one sample, sequenced in a study of blood T cells in healthy people across ages. Through a sample-barcoded 5' primer and a J-beta primer mix, a second PCR was run for roughly 7 to 12 cycles. TCRdb processed the 5' RACE reads anew with MiXCR; each CDR3 protein has one entry. Here the sample spans 800,000 or so distinct CDR3 sequences, roughly 25% being singletons. The data were also submitted as part of a second study, on T cells of mothers and their children.

Sequencing was performed on blood. These receptors came from a boy aged 10-17 years in good health.

The genes are TRBV5-1 and TRBJ2-6; 10 positions agree with TRBD2. This CDR3 is 18 amino acids long. Per the germline V gene, CDR1 is SGHRS and CDR2 is YFSETQ. V lost 4 bases to trimming and J lost 7 bases; unmatched junction nucleotides: 14. The CDR3 here is CASSKAGTSASGANVLTF. The DNA of the CDR3 is TGCGCCAGCAGCAAAGCTGGGACTAGCGCCTCGGGAGCCAACGTCCTGACTTTC.

This clonotype was observed a handful of times. V usage is TRBV9 and J usage is TRBJ1-5, with D possibly matching TRBD1 (6 bases). The germline gives CDR1 SGDLS, CDR2 YYNGEE. The CDR3 spans 14 residues. V was clipped by 0 bases and J by 8 bases, with 12 bases between them. CDR3 residues: CASSVEAGHKPQHF. Written as DNA, the CDR3 is TGTGCCAGCAGCGTAGAGGCGGGACACAAGCCCCAGCATTTT.

This clonotype was observed at least ten times. The chain joins TRBV28 to TRBJ2-5; a weak D match, TRBD1 (6 bases). V was cut by 8 bases and J by 5 bases, with 18 bases left in between. Per germline, CDR1 MDHEN and CDR2 SYDVKM. The CDR3 contains 14 residues. In DNA, the CDR3 is TGTGCCAGCGGATGGGCTCTGGGGGCGGAGACCCAGTACTTC. Encoded protein: CASGWALGAETQYF.

This clonotype showed up many times. The chain carries TRBV10-3 and TRBJ2-2; D call uncertain. Germline V gene sequence: CDR1 ENHRY, CDR2 SYGVKD. The CDR3 runs 13 residues. Deletions cut 2 bases from V and 7 bases from J, with 8 bases between. CDR3 region: CAISEVLNGELFF. The CDR3 coding sequence is TGTGCCATCAGTGAGGTGTTAAACGGGGAGCTGTTTTTT.

V and J are TRBV4-1 and TRBJ2-2, with 7 bases identical to TRBD2. Trimming at V came to 1 base and at J to 4 bases, leaving 6 bases not matched to a gene. The CDR3 is made up of 16 amino acids. CDR1 is MGHRA and CDR2 is YSYEKL in the germline V gene. Here the CDR3 reads CASSQGSGEITGELFF. The CDR3 coding sequence is TGCGCCAGCAGCCAAGGCAGCGGGGAGATCACCGGGGAGCTGTTTTTT.

This chain connects TRBV5-4 to TRBJ1-1, with a possible D match to TRBD1 (5 bases). Germline V lookup: CDR1 SGHNT, CDR2 YYREEE (reference sequence). CDR3 length equals 15 residues. V was cut by 0 bases and J by 3 bases, with 12 bases left in between. Here the CDR3 reads CASSLDPRGDTEAFF. The DNA for the CDR3 is TGTGCCAGCAGCTTGGACCCCCGGGGGGACACTGAAGCTTTCTTT.

A few counts support this clonotype. This rearrangement joins TRBV4-1 to TRBJ2-6; D is undetermined. This CDR3 is 18 amino acids long. The germline V gene encodes CDR1 MGHRA and CDR2 YSYEKL. Trimming took off 1 base at V and 6 bases at J, with 19 bases between the two ends. This CDR3 reads CASSQAVAGRWKANVLTF. The CDR3 DNA sequence: TGCGCCAGCAGCCAAGCGGTGGCCGGGCGGTGGAAGGCCAACGTCCTGACTTTC.

Concerning this clonotype: A junction end diverges from the germline sequence, so it may reflect a read error. CDR3 in amino acids: CASSSYGTGGYNEQFF. CDR3 sequence (DNA): TGTGCCAGCAGTTCATACGGGACAGGGGGGTACAACGAGCAGTTCTTC. V is TRBV28 and J is TRBJ2-1; the match to TRBD1 covers 11 bases. Germline CDR1 reads MDHEN; CDR2 reads SYDVKM. This CDR3 is built from 16 residues.

This chain uses TRBV14 with TRBJ1-2; D is uncertain. The germline gives CDR1 SGHDN, CDR2 FVKESK. The CDR3 extends over 13 amino acids. Trimming cost V 0 bases and J 5 bases, with 7 bases left between them. This CDR3 reads CASSQDSVYGYTF. CDR3 nucleotide sequence: TGTGCCAGCAGCCAAGATTCAGTTTATGGCTACACCTTC.

The table lists this clonotype with a few counts. The chain recombines TRBV20-1 with TRBJ1-5; perhaps TRBD1 as D (5 bases). This CDR3 has 16 amino acids. Trimming stripped 0 bases from V and 1 base from J, with 13 bases between. Germline V gene sequence: CDR1 DFQATT, CDR2 SNEGSKA (reference sequence). CDR3 bases: TGCAGTGCTAGAGATCCGGGGGGTAAAAGCAATCAGCCCCAGCATTTT. This codes for CSARDPGGKSNQPQHF.

The CDR3 reads CATSGKVPTTAGANVLTF. The CDR3 bases are TGTGCCACCAGCGGTAAGGTTCCCACTACAGCTGGGGCCAACGTCCTGACTTTC. The chain is built from TRBV15 and TRBJ2-6, with D uncertain. The CDR3 contains 18 residues. Germline V gives CDR1 LNHNV, CDR2 YYDKDF (reference sequence). The V end was cut by 5 bases, the J end by 2 bases, with 19 bases between.

The CDR3 DNA reads as TGTGCCACCACTACGGGGAGGATGAACACTGAAGCTTTCTTT. Translating gives CATTTGRMNTEAFF. The chain couples TRBV15 to TRBJ1-1, with D unclear. Trimming pared 7 bases from V and 0 bases from J, leaving 12 bases between. This CDR3 has 14 amino acids. Germline V gives CDR1 LNHNV, CDR2 YYDKDF (reference sequence).

This clonotype was picked up a small number of times. The chain recombines TRBV21-1 with TRBJ2-7; the D segment call TRBD1 is taken from the table without a DNA check. TRBV21-1 is an annotated pseudogene. This CDR3 comprises 18 residues. The CDR3 is CASSKDPLDRTFSYEQYF. CDR3 nucleotides: TGTGCCAGCAGCAAAGATCCTTTAGACAGGACCTTCTCCTACGAGCAGTACTTC.

A few counts support this clonotype. The chain uses TRBV6-1 and TRBJ2-6; no reliable D call. V lost 4 bases and J lost 0, with 7 bases in between. The germline gives CDR1 MNHNS, CDR2 SASEGT. The CDR3 runs to 15 residues. This chain's CDR3 is CASSGINSGANVLTF. The DNA of the CDR3 is TGTGCCAGCAGTGGAATAAACTCTGGGGCCAACGTCCTGACTTTC.

The chain recombines TRBV7-4 with TRBJ1-2; D may be TRBD1 (5 bases). V lost 4 bases and J 4 bases, leaving 10 bases between the germline ends. CDR1 and CDR2 from the germline V gene are SGHVT and SQSDAQ. The CDR3 runs 13 residues. The CDR3 DNA reads as TGTGCCAGCAGCTACGACAGCACCTATGGCTACACCTTC. Amino acid sequence: CASSYDSTYGYTF.

There are many counts of this clonotype. The chain recombines TRBV11-2 with TRBJ1-1; D remains ambiguous. The ends were cut back, 4 bases at V and 5 bases at J, with 17 bases in the middle. Germline CDR1 and CDR2: SGHAT and FQNNGV. The CDR3 runs to 15 residues. CDR3 amino acids: CASSSVGPVGTEAFF. The DNA of the CDR3 is TGTGCCAGCAGCTCAGTGGGCCCGGTGGGGACTGAAGCTTTCTTT.